These 3 T cell receptor beta chains came from one sample sequenced in a study of spatial heterogeneity in lung cancer. Overall study findings and caveats: In tumors, expanded intratumoral alpha and beta TCR counts tracked mutation counts.

Time point meaning: sample taken at primary tumor resection. These receptors have no known antigen. TCRdb re-derived calls from the 5' RACE reads in MiXCR, one entry per CDR3 protein. The table lists around 18,000 distinct CDR3 sequences, 4.5% to 7% of them singletons, with about 9.3% in the top ten. Sequenced here: lung tumor tissue, sampled at surgery. These receptors were taken from a female donor with early-stage non-small cell lung cancer.

This clonotype occurred many times. V and J are TRBV4-1 and TRBJ1-1; D unresolved. The CDR3 runs to 14 residues. The germline V and J ends were trimmed by 1 base and 7 bases, with 13 bases remaining between them. CDR1 and CDR2 from the germline V gene are MGHRA and YSYEKL. CDR3 sequence: CASSQVPGSVEAFF. DNA for the CDR3: TGCGCCAGCAGCCAAGTCCCGGGTTCGGTTGAAGCTTTCTTT.

This clonotype was detected many times. This sequence joins TRBV9 and TRBJ2-1, with TRBD1 identical over 8 bases. The germline gives CDR1 SGDLS, CDR2 YYNGEE. After removal of 3 bases from V and 8 bases from J, the junction contained 7 bases not matched to a gene. The CDR3 is 14 residues long. The CDR3 DNA sequence: TGTGCCAGCAGCGCTGGACAGGGTCGAGATGAGCAGTTCTTC. Its translation is CASSAGQGRDEQFF.

The rearrangement links TRBV6-1 to TRBJ1-4, with 7 bases fitting TRBD1. The CDR3 sequence is 17 residues long. Germline loops: CDR1 MNHNS, CDR2 SASEGT. Trimming at V came to 1 base and at J to 3 bases, leaving 8 bases not matched to a gene. The CDR3 bases are TGTGCCAGCAGTGAAGGGGAGGGGGCTCTGGCTAATGAAAAACTGTTTTTT. This encodes CASSEGEGALANEKLFF.